Listed below are T cell receptor beta chains from one sample, sequenced in a study of regulatory T cells in long-lasting Graves disease. TCRdb called the multiplex PCR reads again in MiXCR, with one record for every CDR3 protein. This sample has 350,000 to 450,000 distinct CDR3 sequences, with less than 25% found just once. The material sequenced was peripheral blood mononuclear cells (PBMCs), taken when the disease was refractory, from a patient treated with antithyroid drugs. The receptor set was obtained from a female donor with Graves disease. Both conserved end residues are part of each CDR3. D genes are given only for firm matches. Clone size is stated in some rows and not others, as once, few, many or a class when expanded.

j_gene,d_gene,v_gene,abundance,CDR3nt,CDR3aa
TRBJ1-2,NA,TRBV5-6,NA,TGTGCCAGCAGCGTACACGAGAGTAACTATGGCTACACCTTC,CASSVHESNYGYTF
TRBJ2-7,TRBD2,TRBV11-2,many,TGTGCCAGCAGCTTAGATGAAACGGGAGGCTTCTACGAGCAGTACTTC,CASSLDETGGFYEQYF
TRBJ1-1,TRBD1,TRBV28,once,TGTGCCAGCAGTGAGGGACAGGGTTACACTGAAGCTTTCTTT,CASSEGQGYTEAFF
TRBJ2-3,NA,TRBV7-2,few,TGTGCCAGCGGGTCTTCAAGACACAACACAGATACGCAGTATTTT,CASGSSRHNTDTQYF
TRBJ1-5,NA,TRBV20-1,many,TGCAGTGCTAAAAATAGCAATCAGCCCCAGCATTTT,CSAKNSNQPQHF
TRBJ2-5,NA,TRBV2,many,TGTGCCAGCAGGGGACACCCAGGGGAGACCCAGTACTTC,CASRGHPGETQYF
TRBJ2-5,TRBD2,TRBV2,many,TGTGCCAGCAGTAAACTAGCGGGAGGGCCACGAGAGACCCAGTACTTC,CASSKLAGGPRETQYF
TRBJ2-2,NA,TRBV28,many,TGTGCCAGCAGTTTATCACAGGTCGCCGGGGAGCTGTTTTTT,CASSLSQVAGELFF
TRBJ2-5,NA,TRBV5-1,few,TGCGCCAGCAGCTTGATCGGAGGGTTCGGAGAGACCCAGTACTTC,CASSLIGGFGETQYF
TRBJ1-6,TRBD1,TRBV11-2,many,TGTGCCAGCAGCCCCGAATGGACAGGGGGATCGTCCCTCCACTTT,CASSPEWTGGSSLHF
TRBJ1-2,TRBD1,TRBV24-1,few,TGTGCCACCAGTGAACACGGACAGGGGAACGGCTACACCTTC,CATSEHGQGNGYTF
TRBJ2-6,NA,TRBV7-9,few,TGTGCCAGCAGCCCGGGGGACAACTCTGGGGCCAACGTCCTGACTTTC,CASSPGDNSGANVLTF
TRBJ1-1,NA,TRBV28,many,TGTGCCAGCACCCAACTTGATTCGGGGACTCCCAGAGGTACTGAAGCTTTCTTT,CASTQLDSGTPRGTEAFF
TRBJ2-7,TRBD1,TRBV28,NA,TGTGCCAGCAGGGTTTTGGGCCGGGACAGGCACTCCTACGAGCAGTACTTC,CASRVLGRDRHSYEQYF
TRBJ2-7,NA,TRBV28,many,TGTGCCAGCAGTCGCCGTCTCGATCCCTCCTACGAGCAGTACTTC,CASSRRLDPSYEQYF
TRBJ2-2,TRBD2,TRBV14,NA,TGTGCCAGCAGCCAAGCGGGACTAGCGACGAGGGAGCTGTTTTTT,CASSQAGLATRELFF
TRBJ2-7,NA,TRBV6-2/TRBV6-3,NA,TGTGCCAGCAGTGATTACGGCAGGGAATCCTACGAGCAGTACTTC,CASSDYGRESYEQYF
TRBJ2-6,NA,TRBV28,many,TGTGCCAGCAAAGCGGATAGCTCTGGGGCCAACGTCCTGACTTTC,CASKADSSGANVLTF
TRBJ2-7,NA,TRBV10-3,few,TGTGCCACCAGCCTAGAATCTTCCTACGAGCAGTACTTC,CATSLESSYEQYF
TRBJ1-2,TRBD1,TRBV9,many,TGTGCCAGCAGCGTACCCGGGACAGGTAGTGGCTACACCTTC,CASSVPGTGSGYTF
TRBJ1-1,NA,TRBV20-1,NA,TGCAGTGCTTACAACACGAACACTGAAGCTTTCTTT,CSAYNTNTEAFF
TRBJ2-7,TRBD2,TRBV20-1,NA,TGCAGTGTGAGCCTAGCGGGAGGAGTGAGCGAGCAGTACTTC,CSVSLAGGVSEQYF
TRBJ1-2,NA,TRBV12-3/TRBV12-4,many,TGTGCCAGCAGTTTTAGAGCTAACTATGGCTACACCTTC,CASSFRANYGYTF
TRBJ2-4,TRBD2,TRBV11-2,few,TGTGCCAGCAGCTTATGGGGTAGCGGGAGATTAAAAAACATTCAGTACTTC,CASSLWGSGRLKNIQYF
TRBJ1-2,TRBD1,TRBV11-2,NA,TGTGCCAGCAGCTTACCTGGGACAGGGGAAAACTATGGCTACACCTTC,CASSLPGTGENYGYTF
TRBJ1-1,NA,TRBV27,NA,TGTGCCAGTAAGACAGAGAACACTGAAGCTTTCTTT,CASKTENTEAFF
TRBJ2-5,NA,TRBV12-3/TRBV12-4,many,TGTGCCAGCAGTTTTGGTAGGGGCGAAGAGACCCAGTACTTC,CASSFGRGEETQYF
TRBJ1-4,TRBD1,TRBV10-3,once,TGTGCCATCAGTTCCGGACAGGGGGCAACTAATGAAAAACTGTTTTTT,CAISSGQGATNEKLFF
TRBJ1-2,NA,TRBV28,many,TGTGCCAGCAGCTTAGGGAAAAACTATGGCTACACCTTC,CASSLGKNYGYTF
TRBJ1-1,NA,TRBV11-2,NA,TGTGCCAGCAGCTTAGAGGTCAGCGTGAACACTGAAGCTTTCTTT,CASSLEVSVNTEAFF
TRBJ1-1,NA,TRBV6-9,many,TGTGCCAGCAGTTACAGGACGAACACTGAAGCTTTCTTT,CASSYRTNTEAFF
TRBJ1-1,NA,TRBV7-2,NA,TGTGCCAGCAGCCCTAGACCCGGGGATACTGAAGCTTTCTTT,CASSPRPGDTEAFF
TRBJ2-2,NA,TRBV7-2,NA,TGTGCCAGCAGCTTAGCGGGGCGGCACACCGGGGAGCTGTTTTTT,CASSLAGRHTGELFF
TRBJ1-1,NA,TRBV7-3,NA,TGTGCCAGCAGAATGGGGGGGGAAAACACTGAAGCTTTCTTT,CASRMGGENTEAFF
TRBJ2-7,NA,TRBV5-6,NA,TGTGCCAGCAGCTTGGGGGCCCCCTACGAGCAGCACTTC,CASSLGAPYEQHF